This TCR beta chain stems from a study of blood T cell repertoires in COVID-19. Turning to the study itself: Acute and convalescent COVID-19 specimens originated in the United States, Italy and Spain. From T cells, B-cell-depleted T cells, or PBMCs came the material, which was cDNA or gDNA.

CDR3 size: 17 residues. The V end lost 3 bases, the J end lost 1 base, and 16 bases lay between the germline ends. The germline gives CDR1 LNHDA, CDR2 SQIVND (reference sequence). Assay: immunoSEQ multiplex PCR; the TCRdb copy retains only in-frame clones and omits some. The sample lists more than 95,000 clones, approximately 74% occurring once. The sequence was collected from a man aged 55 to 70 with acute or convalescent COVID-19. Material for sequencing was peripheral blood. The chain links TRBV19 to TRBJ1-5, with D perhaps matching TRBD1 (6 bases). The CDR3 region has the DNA TGTGCCAGTAGTATTGTACCCGGACAGAAGAGCAATCAGCCCCAGCATTTT. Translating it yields CASSIVPGQKSNQPQHF.